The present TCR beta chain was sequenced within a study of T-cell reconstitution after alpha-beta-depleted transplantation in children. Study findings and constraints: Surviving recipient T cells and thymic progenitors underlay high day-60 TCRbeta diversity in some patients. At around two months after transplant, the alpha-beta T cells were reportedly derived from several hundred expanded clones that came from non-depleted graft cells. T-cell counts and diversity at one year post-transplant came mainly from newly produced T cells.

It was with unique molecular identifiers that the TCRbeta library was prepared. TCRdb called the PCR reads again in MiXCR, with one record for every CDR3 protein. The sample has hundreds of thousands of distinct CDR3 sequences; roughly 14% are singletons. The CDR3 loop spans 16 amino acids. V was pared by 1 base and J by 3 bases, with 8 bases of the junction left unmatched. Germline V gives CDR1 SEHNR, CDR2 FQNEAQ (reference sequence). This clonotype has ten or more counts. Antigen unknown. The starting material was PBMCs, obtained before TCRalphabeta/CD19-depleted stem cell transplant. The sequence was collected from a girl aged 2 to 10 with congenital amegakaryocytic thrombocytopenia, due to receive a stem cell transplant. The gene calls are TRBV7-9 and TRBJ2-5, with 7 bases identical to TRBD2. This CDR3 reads CASSLGPGLYKETQYF. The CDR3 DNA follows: TGTGCCAGCAGCTTAGGTCCGGGACTATACAAAGAGACCCAGTACTTC.